This TCR beta chain emerged from a study of blood T cells in healthy people across ages. Study in general: About one barcoded beta molecule per two T cells was captured by template switching. Study-wide findings and caveats: Across the age range, TCR beta diversity per million T cells fell in a roughly linear way.

The CDR3 has 16 residues. V dropped 0 bases and J dropped 6; count of bases not matched to a gene: 8. In germline, CDR1 is LGHDT, CDR2 YNNKEL (reference sequence). A note on this clonotype: Its target is not known.

Total RNA was isolated from each sample in quantities of at least 5.5 micrograms. Combining a sample-barcoded 5' primer with a J-beta primer mix, a second PCR ran for 7 to 11 cycles. TCRdb re-analysed the 5' RACE reads in MiXCR, keeping a single row per CDR3 protein. The sample includes about 670,000 distinct CDR3 sequences, around 41% of them seen just once. Sequenced: blood. The chain has TRBV3-1 and TRBJ1-5; 7 bases line up with TRBD1. The sequence derives from a man of 80 years or more in good health. DNA for the CDR3: TGTGCCAGCAGCCAAGATCGCGACAGGGAAGGTCAGCCCCAGCATTTT. Its protein product is CASSQDRDREGQPQHF.